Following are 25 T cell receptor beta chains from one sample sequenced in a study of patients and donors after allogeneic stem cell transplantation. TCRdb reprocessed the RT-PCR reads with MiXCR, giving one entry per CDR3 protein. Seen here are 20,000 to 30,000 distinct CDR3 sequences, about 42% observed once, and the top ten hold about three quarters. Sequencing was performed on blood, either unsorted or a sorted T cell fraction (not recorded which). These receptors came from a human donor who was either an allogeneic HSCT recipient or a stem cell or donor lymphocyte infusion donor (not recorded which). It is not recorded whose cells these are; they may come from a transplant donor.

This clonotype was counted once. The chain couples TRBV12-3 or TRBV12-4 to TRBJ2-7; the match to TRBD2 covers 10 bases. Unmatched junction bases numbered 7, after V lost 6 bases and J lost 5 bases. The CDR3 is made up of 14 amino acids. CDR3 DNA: TGTGCCAGCAGACTAGCGGGAACACCCCACGAGCAGTACTTC. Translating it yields CASRLAGTPHEQYF.

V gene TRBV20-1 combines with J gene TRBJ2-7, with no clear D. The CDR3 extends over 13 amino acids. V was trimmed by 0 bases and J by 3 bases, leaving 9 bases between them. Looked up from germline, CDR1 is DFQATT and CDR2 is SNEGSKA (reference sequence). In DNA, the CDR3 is TGCAGTGCTAGAGATCGACTGGACTACGAGCAGTACTTC. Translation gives CSARDRLDYEQYF.

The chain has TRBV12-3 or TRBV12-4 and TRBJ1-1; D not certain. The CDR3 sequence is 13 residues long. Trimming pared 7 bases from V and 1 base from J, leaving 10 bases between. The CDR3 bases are TGTGCCAGCACCTCTGGACGGAACACTGAAGCTTTCTTT. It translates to CASTSGRNTEAFF.

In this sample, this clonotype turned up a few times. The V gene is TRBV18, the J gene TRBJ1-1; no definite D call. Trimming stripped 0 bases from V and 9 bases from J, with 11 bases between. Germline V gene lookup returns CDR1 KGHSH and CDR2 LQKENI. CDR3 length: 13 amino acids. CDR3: CASSPPRRTQAFF. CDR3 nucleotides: TGTGCCAGCTCACCACCCCGCCGTACCCAAGCTTTCTTT.

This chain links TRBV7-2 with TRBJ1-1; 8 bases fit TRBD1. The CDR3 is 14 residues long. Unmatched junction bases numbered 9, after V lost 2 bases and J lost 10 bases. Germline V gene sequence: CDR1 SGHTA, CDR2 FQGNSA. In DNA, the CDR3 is TGTGCCAGCAGCTTACGACAGGGGACGGGGACAGCTTTCTTT. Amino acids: CASSLRQGTGTAFF.

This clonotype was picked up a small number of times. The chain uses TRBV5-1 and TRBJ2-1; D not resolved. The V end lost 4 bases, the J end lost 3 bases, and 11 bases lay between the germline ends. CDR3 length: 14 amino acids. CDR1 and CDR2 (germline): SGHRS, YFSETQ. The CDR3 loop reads CASSQGPLYNEQFF. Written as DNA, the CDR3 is TGCGCCAGCAGCCAAGGACCCCTCTACAATGAGCAGTTCTTC.

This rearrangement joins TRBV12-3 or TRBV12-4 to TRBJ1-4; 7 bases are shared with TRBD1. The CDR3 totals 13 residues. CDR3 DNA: TGTGTATGTCGTCGACAGGGAACGGGAAAACTGTTTTTT. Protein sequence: CVCRRQGTGKLFF.

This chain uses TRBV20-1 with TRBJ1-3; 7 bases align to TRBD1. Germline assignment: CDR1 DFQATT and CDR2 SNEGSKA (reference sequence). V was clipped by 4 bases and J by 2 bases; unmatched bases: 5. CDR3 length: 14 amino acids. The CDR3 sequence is CSATRQGAGNTIYF. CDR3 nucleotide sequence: TGCAGTGCTACAAGACAGGGTGCTGGAAACACCATATATTTT.

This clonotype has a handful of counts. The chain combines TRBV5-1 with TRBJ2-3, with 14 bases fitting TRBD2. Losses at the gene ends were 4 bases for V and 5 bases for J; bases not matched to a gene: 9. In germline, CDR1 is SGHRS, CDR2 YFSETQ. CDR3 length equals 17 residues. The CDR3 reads CASSPGTSGSREDTQYF. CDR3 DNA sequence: TGCGCCAGCAGCCCCGGGACTAGCGGGAGTCGAGAAGATACGCAGTATTTT.

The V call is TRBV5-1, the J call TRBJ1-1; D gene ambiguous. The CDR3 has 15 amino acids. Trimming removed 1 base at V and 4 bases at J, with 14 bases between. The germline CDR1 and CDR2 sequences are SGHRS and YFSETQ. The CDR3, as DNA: TGCGCCAGCAGCTTGCCGGCCGGGTTGGGCACTGAAGCTTTCTTT. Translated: CASSLPAGLGTEAFF.

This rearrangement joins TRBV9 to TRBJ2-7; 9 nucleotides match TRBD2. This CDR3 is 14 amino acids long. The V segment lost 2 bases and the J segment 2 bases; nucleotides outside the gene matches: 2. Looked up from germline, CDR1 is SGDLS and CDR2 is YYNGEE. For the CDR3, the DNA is TGTGCCAGCAGCGTTGCGGGAGGGCCCTACGAGCAGTACTTC. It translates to CASSVAGGPYEQYF.

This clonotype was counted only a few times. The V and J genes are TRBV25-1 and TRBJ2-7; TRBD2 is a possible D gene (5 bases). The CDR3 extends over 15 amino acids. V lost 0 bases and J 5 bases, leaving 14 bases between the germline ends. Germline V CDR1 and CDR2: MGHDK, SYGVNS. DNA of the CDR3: TGTGCCAGCAGTGAATATACCGGGGTGGGGAACGAGCAGTACTTC. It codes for CASSEYTGVGNEQYF.

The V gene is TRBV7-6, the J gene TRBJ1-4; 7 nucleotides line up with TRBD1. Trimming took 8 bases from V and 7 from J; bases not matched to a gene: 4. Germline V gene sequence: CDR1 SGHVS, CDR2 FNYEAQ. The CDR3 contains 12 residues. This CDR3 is CASSHRGEKLFF. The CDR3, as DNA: TGTGCCAGCTCGCACAGGGGTGAAAAACTGTTTTTT.

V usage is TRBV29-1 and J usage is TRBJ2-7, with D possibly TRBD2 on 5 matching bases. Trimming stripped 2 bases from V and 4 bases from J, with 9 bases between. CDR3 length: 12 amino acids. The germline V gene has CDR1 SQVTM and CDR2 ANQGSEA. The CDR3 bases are TGCAGCGTTGAAAGCGGCGCTTACGAGCAGTACTTC. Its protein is CSVESGAYEQYF.

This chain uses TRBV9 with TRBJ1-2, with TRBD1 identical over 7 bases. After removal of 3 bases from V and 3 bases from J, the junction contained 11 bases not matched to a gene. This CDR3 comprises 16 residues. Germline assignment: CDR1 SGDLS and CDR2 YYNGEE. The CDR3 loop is CASSAGYRGNDYGYTF. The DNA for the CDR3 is TGTGCCAGCAGCGCCGGATACAGGGGAAACGACTATGGCTACACCTTC.

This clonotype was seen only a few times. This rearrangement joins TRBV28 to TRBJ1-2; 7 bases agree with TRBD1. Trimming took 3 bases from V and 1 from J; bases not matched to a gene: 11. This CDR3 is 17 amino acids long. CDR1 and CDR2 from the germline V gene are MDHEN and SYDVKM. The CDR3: CASSFIFYTGVNYGYTF. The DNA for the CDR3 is TGTGCCAGCAGTTTCATATTCTATACAGGGGTTAACTATGGCTACACCTTC.

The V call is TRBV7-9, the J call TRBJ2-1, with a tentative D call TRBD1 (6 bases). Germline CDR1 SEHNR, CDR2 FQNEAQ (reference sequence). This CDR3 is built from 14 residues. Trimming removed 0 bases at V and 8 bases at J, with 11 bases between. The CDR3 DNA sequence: TGTGCCAGCAGCTTAGCGAACAGGGCCGATGAGCAGTTCTTC. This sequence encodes CASSLANRADEQFF.

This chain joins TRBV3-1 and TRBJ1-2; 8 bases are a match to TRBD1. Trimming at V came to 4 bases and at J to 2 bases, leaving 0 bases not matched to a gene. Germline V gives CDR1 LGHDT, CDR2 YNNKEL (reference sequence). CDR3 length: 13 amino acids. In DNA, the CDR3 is TGTGCCAGCAGCCGACAGGGGAACTATGGCTACACCTTC. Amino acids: CASSRQGNYGYTF.

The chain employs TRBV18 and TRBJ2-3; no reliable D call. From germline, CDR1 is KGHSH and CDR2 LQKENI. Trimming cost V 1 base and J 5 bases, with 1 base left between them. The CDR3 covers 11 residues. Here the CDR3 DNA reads TGTGCCAGCTCACCACAAGATACGCAGTATTTT. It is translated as CASSPQDTQYF.

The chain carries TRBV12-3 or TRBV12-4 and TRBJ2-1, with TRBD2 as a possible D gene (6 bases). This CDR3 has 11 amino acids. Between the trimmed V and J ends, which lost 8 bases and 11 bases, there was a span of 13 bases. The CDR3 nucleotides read TGTGCCAGCGGTCGGCGGGATCAGCAGTTCTTC. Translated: CASGRRDQQFF.

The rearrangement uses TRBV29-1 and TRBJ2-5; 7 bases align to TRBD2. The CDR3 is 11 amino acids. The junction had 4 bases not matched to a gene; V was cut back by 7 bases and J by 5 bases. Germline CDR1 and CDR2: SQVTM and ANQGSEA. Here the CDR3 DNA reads TGCAGCGCCCAGCGGGGCGAGACCCAGTACTTC. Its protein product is CSAQRGETQYF.

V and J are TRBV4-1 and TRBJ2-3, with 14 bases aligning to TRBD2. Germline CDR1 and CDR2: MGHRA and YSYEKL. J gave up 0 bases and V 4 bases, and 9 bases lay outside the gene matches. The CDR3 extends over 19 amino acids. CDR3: CASSPRLGLAGGSTDTQYF. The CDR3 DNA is TGCGCCAGCAGCCCTAGACTCGGACTAGCGGGGGGCAGCACAGATACGCAGTATTTT.

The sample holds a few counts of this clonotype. CDR3: CASSRRTGVKNGYTF. The CDR3 DNA sequence: TGCGCCAGCAGCCGTAGGACAGGGGTAAAGAATGGCTACACCTTC. V and J are TRBV4-1 and TRBJ1-2, with 9 bases fitting TRBD1. The CDR3 sequence is 15 residues long. V lost 4 bases, J lost 6 bases, and 9 bases stayed unmatched. CDR1 and CDR2 from the germline V gene are MGHRA and YSYEKL.

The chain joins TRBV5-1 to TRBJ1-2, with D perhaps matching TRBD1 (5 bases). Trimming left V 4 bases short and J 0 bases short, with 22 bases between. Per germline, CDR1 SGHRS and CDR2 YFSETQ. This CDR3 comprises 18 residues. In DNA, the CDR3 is TGCGCCAGCAGCCCTTCGGACATACCAAATCTTCCTAACTATGGCTACACCTTC. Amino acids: CASSPSDIPNLPNYGYTF.

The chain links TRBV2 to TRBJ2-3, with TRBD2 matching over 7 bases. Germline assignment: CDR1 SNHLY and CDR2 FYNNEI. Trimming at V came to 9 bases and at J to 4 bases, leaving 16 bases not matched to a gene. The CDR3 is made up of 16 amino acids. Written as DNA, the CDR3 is TGTGCCAGGCTTAGCGGGTACCGTCTATTCCCAGATACGCAGTATTTT. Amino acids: CARLSGYRLFPDTQYF.